What follows is one T cell receptor beta chain and its context. The target antigen is unknown. The same CDR3 arises from other DNA sequences in this sample as well. The entry originates in a study of shared clonotypes between healthy human individuals. Study-wide points: Generally, estimated richness proved larger in naive subsets than it did in memory subsets. Limitation of the genetic and exposure-history diversity represented came from the few donors. Unshared clonotypes carried lower generation probabilities than those common to all four donors.

CDR1 is KGHSH, CDR2 LQKENI, per germline. The CDR3 runs 13 residues. Between the trimmed V and J ends, which lost 0 bases and 4 bases, there was a span of 7 bases. Evenly divided among several immunoSEQ plates was the genomic DNA of each subset. Assay: immunoSEQ multiplex PCR; the TCRdb copy retains only in-frame clones and omits some. The profile shows more than 2,000,000 clones, around nine tenths of them singletons. The TCR was taken from a man aged 18 to 30 in good health. The genes are TRBV18 and TRBJ2-7, with no clear D. Material: naive CD4+ T cells sorted from blood. Documented subset: CD45RA+ positively selected. The CDR3 sequence is CASSPPSGYEQYF. The DNA for the CDR3 is TGTGCCAGCTCACCACCTAGTGGGTACGAGCAGTACTTC.